The 26 T cell receptor beta chains reported below all come from one sample, sequenced in a study of cytomegalovirus exposure and HLA in healthy donors. Sequencing was performed with immunoSEQ multiplex PCR; in TCRdb, only in-frame clones are kept and a portion is missing. Here the sample spans fewer than 250,000 clones, about 86% being singletons. Sample: PBMCs. The receptors originated from a man between 18 and 35 years old in good health and CMV-seronegative.

The J gene is TRBJ1-5, the V gene TRBV27; D is possibly TRBD1 (5 bases). This CDR3 has 15 residues. Trimming pared 0 bases from V and 1 base from J, leaving 7 bases between. CDR1 MNHEY and CDR2 SMNVEV come from the germline V gene (reference sequence). The CDR3, as DNA: TGTGCCAGCAGTTTATCGACAGCCAGCAATCAGCCCCAGCATTTT. Amino acid sequence: CASSLSTASNQPQHF.

This sequence joins TRBV2 and TRBJ1-5; D may be TRBD1 (6 bases). CDR3 length: 14 amino acids. Per the germline V gene, CDR1 is SNHLY and CDR2 is FYNNEI. V was shortened by 6 bases and J by 6 bases, with 15 bases between the two germline ends. The CDR3 sequence: CASSNEQGFQPQHF. The CDR3 bases are TGTGCCAGCAGCAATGAACAGGGTTTTCAGCCCCAGCATTTT.

A few counts support this clone. Written as DNA, the CDR3 is TGTGCCAGTCACGACAGGGATGATGGCTACACCTTC. Its protein is CASHDRDDGYTF. The V and J genes are TRBV10-3 and TRBJ1-2; 7 bases are a match to TRBD1. This CDR3 is built from 12 residues. The ends lost 10 bases at V and 6 bases at J; junction bases unmatched: 8. CDR1 is ENHRY and CDR2 is SYGVKD in the germline V gene.

The CDR3 nucleotides read TGTGCCAGCAGCCGAGAGGGCCCCAGCTCCTACGAGCAGTACTTC. This codes for CASSREGPSSYEQYF. The rearrangement uses TRBV7-3 and TRBJ2-7, with a tentative D call TRBD2 (5 bases). The CDR3 covers 15 residues. The germline CDR1 and CDR2 sequences are SGHTA and FQGTGA. The V gene lost 5 bases and the J gene lost 0 bases, with 14 bases spanning the gap.

The chain joins TRBV5-3 to TRBJ1-1; D unresolved. TRBV5-3 is marked as an open reading frame, function uncertain. The CDR3 sequence is 8 residues long. V was shortened by 5 bases and J by 11 bases, with 4 bases between the two germline ends. The CDR3 spells CARRRAFF. CDR3 DNA sequence: TGTGCCAGAAGGAGGGCTTTCTTT.

This chain uses TRBV25-1 with TRBJ2-7; 9 positions agree with TRBD1. V was pared by 3 bases and J by 3 bases, with 9 bases of the junction left unmatched. In germline, CDR1 is MGHDK, CDR2 SYGVNS. CDR3 length: 16 residues. CDR3 nucleotides: TGTGCCAGCAGTGACACCCTTCGGGACAGGGACTACGAGCAGTACTTC. This translates into CASSDTLRDRDYEQYF.

The chain uses TRBV5-4 and TRBJ1-1, with D uncertain. Trimming shortened V by 2 bases and J by 1 base, and 3 bases separated the two germline ends. This CDR3 spans 12 amino acids. The germline gives CDR1 SGHNT, CDR2 YYREEE (reference sequence). CDR3 residues: CASSFGNTEAFF. Written as DNA, the CDR3 is TGTGCCAGCAGCTTCGGGAACACTGAAGCTTTCTTT.

The chain couples TRBV11-2 to TRBJ2-7; D is possibly TRBD2 (5 bases). The V gene lost 8 bases and the J gene lost 5 bases, with 16 bases spanning the gap. The CDR3 contains 13 residues. Germline CDR1 is SGHAT and CDR2 is FQNNGV. In nucleotides, the CDR3 is TGTGCCAGCTGCCGAGAAGGAGGCGACGAGCAGTACTTC. This codes for CASCREGGDEQYF. Full variable domain (remainder filled in from reference TRBV11-2 and TRBJ2-7): EAGVAQSPRYKIIEKRQSVAFWCNPISGHATLYWYQQILGQGPKLLIQFQNNGVVDDSQLPKDRFSAERLKGVDSTLKIQPAKLEDSAVYLCASCREGGDEQYFGPGTRLTVT.

The rearrangement joins TRBV5-4 to TRBJ2-6; D is perhaps TRBD2 (6 bases). V was clipped by 4 bases and J by 5 bases, with 19 bases between them. From germline, CDR1 is SGHNT and CDR2 YYREEE (reference sequence). The CDR3 loop spans 17 amino acids. CDR3 loop: CASSEGGTALRANVLTF. The CDR3 region has the DNA TGTGCCAGCAGCGAGGGCGGGACGGCCCTTCGGGCCAACGTCCTGACTTTC.

The gene calls are TRBV5-1 and TRBJ2-6; no clear D. This CDR3 contains 16 residues. Germline assignment: CDR1 SGHRS and CDR2 YFSETQ. Trimming shortened V by 3 bases and J by 0 bases, and 10 bases separated the two germline ends. CDR3 amino acids: CASSYQASSGANVLTF. As DNA, the CDR3 is TGCGCCAGCAGCTACCAGGCGAGCTCTGGGGCCAACGTCCTGACTTTC.

A single count supports this clone. The chain joins TRBV28 to TRBJ2-7, with 11 bases fitting TRBD2. The V and J ends lost 5 bases and 6 bases, in that order; junction bases with no gene match: 15. This CDR3 has 17 residues. Germline CDR1 reads MDHEN; CDR2 reads SYDVKM. The CDR3 protein is CASSALLSGRASPEQYF. The CDR3 DNA is TGTGCCAGCAGTGCCCTCCTTAGCGGGAGGGCTTCACCCGAGCAGTACTTC.

The chain uses TRBV10-3 and TRBJ2-1; no reliable D call. Germline V gene data show CDR1 as ENHRY and CDR2 as SYGVKD. CDR3 length: 12 amino acids. V lost 4 bases and J lost 4, with 5 bases in between. CDR3 in amino acids: CAISGQYNEQFF. CDR3 nucleotide sequence: TGTGCCATCAGTGGGCAATACAATGAGCAGTTCTTC.

This clone has only a few counts. This chain links TRBV15 with TRBJ1-6, with D possibly being TRBD1 (6 bases). CDR1 is LNHNV, CDR2 YYDKDF, per germline (reference sequence). This CDR3 region has 13 residues. Trimming shortened V by 5 bases and J by 7 bases, and 9 bases separated the two germline ends. The CDR3 reads CATSGQGNSPLHF. CDR3 bases: TGTGCCACCAGCGGCCAGGGGAATTCACCCCTCCACTTT. Full variable domain (remainder filled in from reference TRBV15 and TRBJ1-6): DAMVIQNPRYQVTQFGKPVTLSCSQTLNHNVMYWYQQKSSQAPKLLFHYYDKDFNNEADTPDNFQSRRPNTSFCFLDIRSPGLGDTAMYLCATSGQGNSPLHFGNGTRLTVT.

The chain has TRBV5-1 and TRBJ1-2; 7 bases map to TRBD1. Germline V CDR1 and CDR2: SGHRS, YFSETQ. The CDR3 is 15 amino acids. The junction had 10 bases not matched to a gene; V was cut back by 4 bases and J by 4 bases. The chain's CDR3 is CASSVTAGGVYGYTF. The CDR3 DNA follows: TGCGCCAGCAGCGTAACGGCAGGGGGTGTCTATGGCTACACCTTC.

This chain uses TRBV15 with TRBJ2-1; 8 bases line up with TRBD2. Per germline, CDR1 LNHNV and CDR2 YYDKDF (reference sequence). This CDR3 contains 16 residues. The J segment lost 5 bases and the V segment lost 4 bases, leaving 10 bases of the junction unmatched. In nucleotides, the CDR3 is TGTGCCACCAGCAAGCGGGCGACTAGCGCAGACAATGAGCAGTTCTTC. Amino acids: CATSKRATSADNEQFF.

CDR3 protein: CASSQDSRETQYF. DNA for the CDR3: TGCGCCAGCAGCCAAGATAGTCGAGAGACCCAGTACTTC. This rearrangement joins TRBV4-3 to TRBJ2-5, with D hard to call. The germline V gene encodes CDR1 LGHNA and CDR2 YSLEER. The CDR3 runs to 13 residues. V was pared by 0 bases and J by 4 bases, with 6 bases between.

This clone was seen once. This sequence joins TRBV7-8 and TRBJ2-7, with TRBD1 identical over 8 bases. The length of the CDR3 is 14 residues. Trimming removed 6 bases from V and 2 bases from J; junction bases left unmatched: 6. CDR1 SGHVS and CDR2 FQNEAQ come from the germline V gene. The CDR3 spells CASSITGQAYEQYF. CDR3 in DNA: TGTGCCAGCAGTATTACGGGACAGGCCTACGAGCAGTACTTC.

The J gene is TRBJ2-5, the V gene TRBV5-6; D uncertain. The CDR3 is 13 amino acids. Germline values: CDR1 SGHDT, CDR2 YYEEEE. The V end lost 1 base, the J end lost 5 bases, and 9 bases lay between the germline ends. CDR3 sequence reads: CASSLPLRETQYF. CDR3 DNA sequence: TGTGCCAGCAGCTTGCCTCTCAGGGAGACCCAGTACTTC.

This chain connects TRBV6-5 to TRBJ1-1; D is ambiguous. Trimming removed 2 bases at V and 4 bases at J, with 5 bases between. Germline values: CDR1 MNHEY, CDR2 SVGAGI. The CDR3 totals 12 residues. CDR3 DNA: TGTGCCAGCAGTTACGGCAGCACTGAAGCTTTCTTT. Translation: CASSYGSTEAFF.

J is TRBJ2-1 and V is TRBV4-1; D is unclear. Deletions cut 1 base from V and 8 bases from J, with 15 bases between. The CDR3 runs to 15 residues. CDR1 MGHRA and CDR2 YSYEKL come from the germline V gene. The CDR3 region is CASSQVPTERDEQFF. The CDR3 nucleotides are TGCGCCAGCAGCCAAGTACCCACAGAACGTGATGAGCAGTTCTTC.

The chain employs TRBV25-1 and TRBJ2-3; 12 nucleotides align to TRBD2. V lost 5 bases to trimming and J lost 1 base; unmatched junction nucleotides: 7. CDR1 is MGHDK, CDR2 SYGVNS, per germline. The CDR3 is 17 amino acids. CDR3 nucleotide sequence: TGTGCCAGCAGTCGACTAGCGGGAGTGGAAGGCACAGATACGCAGTATTTT. Translated: CASSRLAGVEGTDTQYF.

V gene TRBV7-9 combines with J gene TRBJ2-5, with a possible D match to TRBD2 (5 bases). From germline, CDR1 is SEHNR and CDR2 FQNEAQ (reference sequence). The germline V and J ends were trimmed by 5 bases and 1 base, with 11 bases remaining between them. The CDR3 runs 14 residues. The CDR3 bases are TGTGCCAGCAGCCCTCACAGCGGCCAAGAGACCCAGTACTTC. Its translation is CASSPHSGQETQYF.

V is TRBV6-6 and J is TRBJ2-7; the match to TRBD1 covers 8 bases. Germline lookup yields CDR1 MNHNY and CDR2 SVGAGI (reference sequence). V lost 6 bases, J lost 2 bases, and 0 bases stayed unmatched. The CDR3 has 12 residues. CDR3 protein: CASRTGAYEQYF. The CDR3 DNA sequence: TGTGCCAGCAGGACAGGGGCCTACGAGCAGTACTTC.

The chain recombines TRBV7-2 with TRBJ2-1; 9 bases align to TRBD2. The CDR3 extends over 15 amino acids. Germline V gives CDR1 SGHTA, CDR2 FQGNSA. Trimming took 4 bases from V and 9 from J; bases not matched to a gene: 10. CDR3 DNA sequence: TGTGCCAGCAGCTCCGCCGGGACTAGCTTTCTTGAGCAGTTCTTC. This sequence encodes CASSSAGTSFLEQFF.

The CDR3 spells CASSRGLGGAQHF. Here the CDR3 DNA reads TGTGCCAGCAGTAGAGGACTGGGGGGTGCCCAGCATTTT. The chain links TRBV27 to TRBJ1-5, with D possibly TRBD1 on 5 matching bases. Looked up from germline, CDR1 is MNHEY and CDR2 is SMNVEV (reference sequence). The CDR3 sequence is 13 residues long. V lost 5 bases, J lost 11 bases, and 16 bases lay in between.

The V call is TRBV5-6, the J call TRBJ2-7; TRBD1 is a possible D gene (6 bases). Germline assignment: CDR1 SGHDT and CDR2 YYEEEE. The CDR3 runs 12 residues. Trimming pared 4 bases from V and 7 bases from J, leaving 12 bases between. This chain's CDR3 is CASSLGGPEQYF. Here the CDR3 DNA reads TGTGCCAGCAGCCTAGGGGGTCCTGAGCAGTACTTC.